This note documents a single T cell receptor beta chain sequence. RNA in amounts of about 0.5 to 1 ug was reverse transcribed with random hexamers. TCRdb re-derived calls from the immunoSEQ multiplex PCR reads in MiXCR, one entry per CDR3 protein. The sample contains approximately 180,000 distinct CDR3 sequences, roughly 94% of which appear only once. The data were obtained in a study of CD8 T cells in Susac syndrome. This sequence originates from a human donor with Susac syndrome. Sequencing input: CD4+ T cells from PBMCs.

CDR3 region: CASSHGGRGFNEQFF. The CDR3, as DNA: TGTGCCAGCAGCCATGGGGGGAGAGGGTTCAATGAGCAGTTCTTC. The chain uses TRBV14 and TRBJ2-1; D perhaps matches TRBD2 (6 bases). V was shortened by 3 bases and J by 6 bases, with 15 bases between the two germline ends. Germline CDR1 is SGHDN and CDR2 is FVKESK. The CDR3 consists of 15 residues.